The following is a TCR beta chain sequence with its context. As yet, its antigen is unknown. The cDNA for TCR beta came from 5'RACE template switching with UMIs. Using the 5' RACE reads, TCRdb records one entry per CDR3 protein without DNA. Seen in this sample are approximately 150,000 distinct CDR3 sequences; the ten most common clones hold roughly 20%. This CDR3 contains 13 residues. The germline V gene encodes CDR1 SGHVS and CDR2 FNYEAQ. The sample is drawn from a study of T cells expressing NK-cell markers. As for the study in general: Eight donors were sequenced, seven testing HCMV-seropositive and one testing seronegative. Overall study findings and caveats: NKG2C+ dominant clonotypes from 6 or 7 donors made up about 1.0-7.5% of CD8+ T cells.

This TCR came from a woman aged 18 to 75 in good health. Sample: blood T cells: a sorted CD56 or NKG2C T cell subset, CD4+ or CD8+ T cells, or bulk PBMC T cells (not recorded which). This chain uses TRBV7-6 with TRBJ2-1; lacking DNA, the TRBD1 call made by TCRdb goes unchecked. The CDR3 sequence: CASSLDQGDEQFF.